The 17 T cell receptor beta chains given below trace back to one sample, sequenced in a study of blood T cells in healthy people across ages. The second PCR ran roughly 6 to 11 cycles with a sample-barcoded 5' primer and J-beta primers. A single record per CDR3 protein comes from TCRdb applying MiXCR to the 5' RACE reads. Of around 1,900,000 distinct CDR3 sequences listed, approximately 39% are singletons. Sequenced sample: blood. These receptors all come from a human donor in good health.

A few counts support this clonotype. This chain joins TRBV7-2 and TRBJ2-7; D may correspond to TRBD1 or TRBD2 (6 bases each). Germline assignment: CDR1 SGHTA and CDR2 FQGNSA. The CDR3 sequence is 14 residues long. V was shortened by 1 base and J by 7 bases, with 14 bases between the two germline ends. In DNA form, the CDR3 reads TGTGCCAGCAGCTTAGTCCCCCTAGGGGGGGAGCAGTACTTC. Residues: CASSLVPLGGEQYF.

This clonotype has a handful of counts. This sequence joins TRBV4-3 and TRBJ2-7; the match to TRBD1 covers 9 bases. The CDR3 has 15 residues. Germline assignment: CDR1 LGHNA and CDR2 YSLEER. V lost 4 bases, J lost 1 base, and 5 bases stayed unmatched. DNA of the CDR3: TGCGCCAGCAGCCCCGGGACAGGGACATCCTACGAGCAGTACTTC. The encoded protein is CASSPGTGTSYEQYF.

This clonotype has more than one count but fewer than ten. Here the CDR3 reads CSARDPGGPSSYEQYF. The CDR3, as DNA: TGCAGTGCTAGAGATCCGGGGGGGCCGAGCTCCTACGAGCAGTACTTC. This chain links TRBV20-1 with TRBJ2-7; TRBD2 matches at 8 bases. The length of the CDR3 is 16 residues. V gave up 0 bases and J gave up 0 bases; unmatched junction bases: 7. Germline assignment: CDR1 DFQATT and CDR2 SNEGSKA (reference sequence).

In this sample, this clonotype turned up a few times. This chain links TRBV6-2 or TRBV6-3 with TRBJ2-7; TRBD1 might be the D (6 bases). The CDR3 loop spans 14 amino acids. CDR1 is MNHEY, CDR2 SVGEGT, per germline. Trimming shortened V by 4 bases and J by 1 base, and 11 bases separated the two germline ends. CDR3 sequence (DNA): TGTGCCAGCAGTTGGACAGCAAAATCCTACGAGCAGTACTTC. It yields the protein CASSWTAKSYEQYF.

This rearrangement joins TRBV7-2 to TRBJ1-5; D gene uncertain. The germline V and J ends were trimmed by 0 bases and 5 bases, with 11 bases remaining between them. The CDR3 spans 15 residues. Germline V lookup: CDR1 SGHTA, CDR2 FQGNSA. The CDR3 loop is CASSLAAISDQPQHF. The CDR3 DNA reads TGTGCCAGCAGCTTAGCCGCTATCTCGGATCAGCCCCAGCATTTT. The full variable domain, in which reference TRBV7-2 and TRBJ1-5 provide the parts outside the CDR3, is GAGVSQSPSNKVTEKGKDVELRCDPISGHTALYWYRQSLGQGLEFLIYFQGNSAPDKSGLPSDRFSAERTGGSVSTLTIQRTQQEDSAVYLCASSLAAISDQPQHFGDGTRLSIL.

The sample holds many counts of this clonotype. This chain joins TRBV7-2 and TRBJ2-1, with 8 positions matching TRBD2. V lost 3 bases and J lost 9; bases outside the gene matches: 4. Germline CDR1 and CDR2: SGHTA and FQGNSA. CDR3 size: 13 residues. CDR3 nucleotide sequence: TGTGCCAGCAGCTTTCGGGGGGGCGCTGAGCAGTTCTTC. Protein: CASSFRGGAEQFF.

The V gene is TRBV12-3 or TRBV12-4, the J gene TRBJ2-5; D is unclear. With 5 bases removed from V and 5 bases from J, the gap between germline ends came to 21 bases. The CDR3 loop spans 16 amino acids. The CDR3 spells CASSAQGTLGAETQYF. The CDR3 bases are TGTGCCAGCAGTGCTCAAGGCACCCTAGGTGCGGAGACCCAGTACTTC.

Points on this clonotype: The junction shows a germline mismatch at one end, possibly a read error. V gene TRBV7-9 combines with J gene TRBJ2-3; D gene ambiguous. Looked up from germline, CDR1 is SEHNR and CDR2 is FQNEAQ (reference sequence). The CDR3 length is 15 residues. In DNA form, the CDR3 reads TGTGTCAGCAGCTTAGGTGGACCGCGCTCAGATACGCAGTATTTT. It translates to CVSSLGGPRSDTQYF.

This clonotype has more than one count but fewer than ten. The chain links TRBV18 to TRBJ2-5; D call uncertain. The CDR3 is 13 residues long. Trimming removed 6 bases from V and 3 bases from J, with 11 bases in between. Germline CDR1 reads KGHSH; CDR2 reads LQKENI. The CDR3 spells CASSRAAEETQYF. The CDR3 region has the DNA TGTGCCAGCTCCCGAGCCGCGGAAGAGACCCAGTACTTC.

This clonotype was seen more than once but under ten times. The V gene is TRBV4-1, the J gene TRBJ2-5; a possible D gene is TRBD2 (7 bases). From germline, CDR1 is MGHRA and CDR2 YSYEKL. V lost 2 bases to trimming and J lost 5 bases, with 12 bases between them. CDR3 size: 14 residues. CDR3 region: CASSQTGGPETQYF. The CDR3 region has the DNA TGCGCCAGCAGCCAAACCGGGGGGCCGGAGACCCAGTACTTC.

There are a few counts of this clonotype. The chain couples TRBV2 to TRBJ1-5; a weak D match, TRBD1 (5 bases). Trimming removed 3 bases from V and 9 bases from J, with 12 bases in between. The CDR3 extends over 13 amino acids. Germline V gene sequence: CDR1 SNHLY, CDR2 FYNNEI. In DNA form, the CDR3 reads TGTGCCAGCAGTGAGGGGACCGCGACGCCCCAGCATTTT. Its protein is CASSEGTATPQHF.

The chain uses TRBV3-1 and TRBJ2-7; D gene unclear. Per the germline V gene, CDR1 is LGHDT and CDR2 is YNNKEL (reference sequence). The CDR3 is made up of 13 amino acids. With 8 bases removed from V and 0 bases from J, the gap between germline ends came to 11 bases. Here the CDR3 DNA reads TGTGCCAGCCGGTCCCCAGACTCCTACGAGCAGTACTTC. This gives the protein CASRSPDSYEQYF.

The V and J genes are TRBV11-2 and TRBJ2-5, with TRBD2 identical over 7 bases. CDR1 SGHAT and CDR2 FQNNGV come from the germline V gene. Trimming at V came to 1 base and at J to 0 bases, leaving 5 bases not matched to a gene. The CDR3 covers 16 residues. CDR3 sequence reads: CASSLGLAVNQETQYF. The CDR3 DNA follows: TGTGCCAGCAGCTTAGGCCTAGCGGTCAACCAAGAGACCCAGTACTTC.

The chain employs TRBV7-3 and TRBJ1-2; TRBD1 agrees at 8 bases. The CDR3 runs to 15 residues. Germline V gene data show CDR1 as SGHTA and CDR2 as FQGTGA. Trimming removed 2 bases from V and 5 bases from J; junction bases left unmatched: 7. In DNA form, the CDR3 reads TGTGCCAGCAGCTTATATCAGGGGGCGGATTATGGCTACACCTTC. Its protein product is CASSLYQGADYGYTF. Full variable domain (rest looked up from reference TRBV7-3 and TRBJ1-2): GAGVSQTPSNKVTEKGKYVELRCDPISGHTALYWYRQSLGQGPEFLIYFQGTGAADDSGLPNDRFFAVRPEGSVSTLKIQRTERGDSAVYLCASSLYQGADYGYTFGSGTRLTVV.

The CDR3 DNA sequence: TGTGCCAGCAGCATCGCCGGGGCGGGGGATACGCAGTATTTT. It codes for CASSIAGAGDTQYF. V and J are TRBV7-2 and TRBJ2-3; D is perhaps TRBD2 (6 bases). The CDR3 loop spans 14 amino acids. Trimming removed 5 bases at V and 6 bases at J, with 15 bases between. Germline-derived CDR1 and CDR2 are SGHTA and FQGNSA.

The chain employs TRBV7-9 and TRBJ1-2; D remains ambiguous. This CDR3 is 12 amino acids long. Germline CDR1 and CDR2: SEHNR and FQNEAQ (reference sequence). With 5 bases removed from V and 7 bases from J, the gap between germline ends came to 11 bases. The CDR3 coding sequence is TGTGCCAGCAGCCTAAACTGGTCTGGCTACACCTTC. As protein: CASSLNWSGYTF.

The chain combines TRBV5-1 with TRBJ2-3; TRBD2 aligns across 10 bases. Germline CDR1 reads SGHRS; CDR2 reads YFSETQ. The ends lost 2 bases at V and 5 bases at J; junction bases unmatched: 2. This CDR3 comprises 14 residues. CDR3 residues: CASSFQRGGDTQYF. CDR3 coding DNA: TGCGCCAGCAGCTTCCAGCGGGGGGGAGATACGCAGTATTTT. Looking up the rest from reference TRBV5-1 and TRBJ2-3 gives the full variable domain: KAGVTQTPRYLIKTRGQQVTLSCSPISGHRSVSWYQQTPGQGLQFLFEYFSETQRNKGNFPGRFSGRQFSNSRSEMNVSTLELGDSALYLCASSFQRGGDTQYFGPGTRLTVL.